The following is a TCR beta chain sequence with its context. Its antigen is as yet unknown. This record belongs to a study of a mutant IDH1 vaccine in newly diagnosed glioma. Study in general: Treated individuals were roughly 62% male and around 40% female, averaging 40.4 years of age.

Method: immunoSEQ multiplex PCR; TCRdb's copy keeps in-frame clones and lacks some. The sample has tens of thousands of clones, 80% to 90% seen once. Per germline, CDR1 SNHLY and CDR2 FYNNEI. The CDR3 runs 13 residues. V lost 10 bases to trimming and J lost 5 bases, with 18 bases between them. Time point given: baseline, week 1 (first vaccination visit). Treatment here: pre-vaccination baseline after standard-of-care therapy. Broader study findings: Pseudoprogression apparently lacked any relation to changes in top peripheral T cell clonotypes.

This chain uses TRBV2 with TRBJ2-7, with D possibly matching TRBD2 (7 bases). The TCR was taken from a woman aged 18-29 years with glioma. Some clones in this sample may be carry-over from other donors' samples. Sample: peripheral blood mononuclear cells (PBMCs), taken from a glioma patient treated with radiotherapy, temozolomide or both. The CDR3, as DNA: TGTGCCATCTCTGGGGGGGCGGGGAACGAGCAGTACTTC. It codes for CAISGGAGNEQYF.